The clone carrying this T cell receptor beta chain was counted at least ten times. Its cognate antigen is unknown. At one end the junction does not follow the germline gene, possibly because of a read error. TCRdb processed the 5' RACE reads anew with MiXCR; each CDR3 protein has one entry. The sample yields 300,000 to 350,000 distinct CDR3 sequences, 4% to 5.5% seen once. The CDR3 is 12 amino acids. Germline loops: CDR1 SEHNR, CDR2 FQNEAQ (reference sequence). The data stem from a study of T cells after yellow fever vaccination. General study findings and limits: Contamination of FACS-sorted repertoires by abundant clonotypes from the bulk population could occur. By day 5 rather than day 15, the secondary response had peaked, though it was weaker. CD4 and CD8 compartments shared a small share of clonotypes, likely from convergent recombination.

The TCR comes from a man aged 18 to 35 who received the YFV17D yellow fever vaccine. The chain is built from TRBV7-9 and TRBJ2-2; D is ambiguous. Source: PBMCs, taken 15 days after the yellow fever booster vaccination. CDR3 region: CASSFLTGELFF. DNA for the CDR3: TGCGCCAGCAGCTTTCTCACCGGGGAGCTGTTTTTT.